The present TCR beta chain was sequenced within a study of T cells in Graves' hyperthyroidism and ophthalmopathy. Findings and caveats of the study: Ophthalmopathy, as predicted by the model, came a median about six months after the prediction.

The CDR3 is made up of 15 amino acids. The junction had 4 bases not matched to a gene; V was cut back by 0 bases and J by 7 bases. Looked up from germline, CDR1 is SGHRS and CDR2 is YFSETQ. The source material, RNA transcripts, was used to amplify TCR beta CDR3 regions. Primed by the HTBI set, a first-round RT-PCR was run on the TCR CDR3. One entry per CDR3 protein, called by TCRdb with MiXCR from the multiplex PCR reads. The profile shows hundreds of thousands of distinct CDR3 sequences, 14% of them singletons. Patients aged 18 to 65 had newly diagnosed hyperthyroidism of under 2 months' duration. Uncontrolled infection, other autoimmune disease, pregnancy or lactation disqualified patients from enrolment. This clonotype was observed many times. Its antigen is as yet unknown.

The V call is TRBV5-1, the J call TRBJ2-1; TRBD2 matches at 10 bases. The clonotype comes from a woman in her 40s with Graves' hyperthyroidism. Sequencing was carried out using blood. In DNA form, the CDR3 reads TGCGCCAGCAGCTTGGAACTAGCGGGAAGAAATGAGCAGTTCTTC. Translating it yields CASSLELAGRNEQFF.